This record concerns one TCR beta chain sequence. The CDR3 sequence is 16 residues long. Per germline, CDR1 SGHNT and CDR2 YYREEE (reference sequence). V gave up 0 bases and J gave up 4 bases; unmatched junction bases: 6. This specimen belongs to a study of T cell responses to AZD1222 COVID-19 vaccine. Using immunoSEQ multiplex PCR, the repertoire was profiled, and TCRdb retains in-frame clones only, with some absent. The sample carries 85,000 or so clones, 86% recorded once. The sample was peripheral blood, taken 28 days after the second AZD1222 dose. This sequence originates from an adult who received the AZD1222 COVID-19 vaccine. The chain carries TRBV5-4 and TRBJ2-1; 8 bases agree with TRBD2. The CDR3 nucleotides read TGTGCCAGCAGCTTGGGAGCCGGGGGGGATTACAATGAGCAGTTCTTC. Protein: CASSLGAGGDYNEQFF. Full variable domain (missing parts from reference TRBV5-4 and TRBJ2-1): ETGVTQSPTHLIKTRGQQVTLRCSSQSGHNTVSWYQQALGQGPQFIFQYYREEENGRGNFPPRFSGLQFPNYSSELNVNALELDDSALYLCASSLGAGGDYNEQFFGPGTRLTVL.